The 16 T cell receptor beta chains given below trace back to one sample, sequenced in a study of T cell responses to AZD1222 COVID-19 vaccine. Sequencing used immunoSEQ multiplex PCR; TCRdb keeps in-frame clones, though not all of them. This sample has 90,000 to 140,000 clones, with roughly 87% found just once. Sequenced here: peripheral blood, sampled 28 days after the second AZD1222 dose. These receptors were taken from an adult who received the AZD1222 COVID-19 vaccine.

The sample holds one count of this clone. The chain recombines TRBV24-1 with TRBJ2-3; 8 bases match TRBD2. V was pared by 3 bases and J by 6 bases, with 13 bases of the junction left unmatched. CDR1 and CDR2 (germline): KGHDR, SFDVKD. The CDR3 is made up of 17 amino acids. This CDR3 reads CATSDPRLAGPTDTQYF. The CDR3, as DNA: TGTGCCACCAGTGATCCGAGGTTAGCGGGACCGACCGATACGCAGTATTTT.

V and J are TRBV15 and TRBJ2-7; D possibly matches TRBD1 or TRBD2 (7 bases each). The CDR3 spans 15 residues. From germline, CDR1 is LNHNV and CDR2 YYDKDF (reference sequence). The ends were cut back, 0 bases at V and 5 bases at J, with 14 bases in the middle. The CDR3 spells CATSRDRQGGDEQYF. CDR3 in DNA: TGTGCCACCAGCAGAGATCGACAGGGAGGGGACGAGCAGTACTTC.

The chain uses TRBV11-2 and TRBJ2-5; D remains unclear. The germline gives CDR1 SGHAT, CDR2 FQNNGV. V gave up 5 bases and J gave up 2 bases, with 15 bases separating them. This CDR3 spans 15 amino acids. In nucleotides, the CDR3 is TGTGCCAGCAGCCTATCGCCGGGCCCACAAGAGACCCAGTACTTC. It translates to CASSLSPGPQETQYF. The full variable domain, rest sourced from reference TRBV11-2 and TRBJ2-5, is EAGVAQSPRYKIIEKRQSVAFWCNPISGHATLYWYQQILGQGPKLLIQFQNNGVVDDSQLPKDRFSAERLKGVDSTLKIQPAKLEDSAVYLCASSLSPGPQETQYFGPGTRLLVL.

The V call is TRBV19, the J call TRBJ1-5; 8 bases are shared with TRBD1. This CDR3 contains 17 residues. V trimming: 6 bases; J trimming: 1 base; junction bases outside the gene matches: 11. Germline CDR1 is LNHDA and CDR2 is SQIVND (reference sequence). CDR3 sequence reads: CASSPDRGLRSNQPQHF. The CDR3 DNA is TGTGCCAGTAGCCCAGACAGGGGTTTAAGGAGCAATCAGCCCCAGCATTTT.

V usage is TRBV6-1 and J usage is TRBJ1-3; a weak D match, TRBD1 (6 bases). The CDR3 runs 15 residues. Trimming took 1 base from V and 0 from J, leaving 7 bases between them. In germline, CDR1 is MNHNS, CDR2 SASEGT. The CDR3 DNA follows: TGTGCCAGCAGTGAAGGGACAGACTCTGGAAACACCATATATTTT. This encodes CASSEGTDSGNTIYF.

The gene calls are TRBV5-4 and TRBJ2-5, with unresolved D. Trimming pared 4 bases from V and 4 bases from J, leaving 14 bases between. The CDR3 consists of 14 residues. Per the germline V gene, CDR1 is SGHNT and CDR2 is YYREEE (reference sequence). The CDR3 nucleotides read TGTGCCAGCAGCCTGAAAACAACGGGAGAGACCCAGTACTTC. Translating it yields CASSLKTTGETQYF.

The V gene is TRBV28, the J gene TRBJ1-2; tentative D call: TRBD1 (5 bases). There are 15 residues in the CDR3. Between the trimmed V and J ends, which lost 6 bases and 1 base, there was a span of 15 bases. CDR1 and CDR2 from the germline V gene are MDHEN and SYDVKM. CDR3 sequence: CASRVRGGGNYGYTF. The CDR3 DNA sequence: TGTGCCAGCAGAGTGAGGGGCGGGGGTAACTATGGCTACACCTTC.

This sequence joins TRBV7-9 and TRBJ2-1; TRBD2 is a possible D gene (6 bases). The CDR3 is made up of 16 amino acids. V lost 1 base, J lost 4 bases, and 14 bases lay in between. CDR1 and CDR2 (germline): SEHNR, FQNEAQ (reference sequence). The CDR3 sequence: CASSLGEAGSYNEQFF. The CDR3 bases are TGTGCCAGCAGCTTAGGAGAGGCGGGGAGTTACAATGAGCAGTTCTTC. Full variable domain (missing parts from reference TRBV7-9 and TRBJ2-1): DTGVSQNPRHKITKRGQNVTFRCDPISEHNRLYWYRQTLGQGPEFLTYFQNEAQLEKSRLLSDRFSAERPKGSFSTLEIQRTEQGDSAMYLCASSLGEAGSYNEQFFGPGTRLTVL.

The gene calls are TRBV7-8 and TRBJ1-2; D is uncertain. V lost 4 bases to trimming and J lost 7 bases, with 13 bases between them. Per germline, CDR1 SGHVS and CDR2 FQNEAQ. The CDR3 spans 13 residues. The CDR3 loop reads CASSSNLRSGYTF. The CDR3 DNA reads TGTGCCAGCAGCTCGAACTTGAGGTCTGGCTACACCTTC.

The rearrangement links TRBV4-2 to TRBJ2-7; D gene uncertain. Trimming stripped 4 bases from V and 3 bases from J, with 10 bases between. This CDR3 contains 13 residues. Germline-derived CDR1 and CDR2 are LGHNA and YNFKEQ. As DNA, the CDR3 is TGTGCCAGCAGCCTGGGATCGAGCTACGAGCAGTACTTC. Translation gives CASSLGSSYEQYF.

This clone was counted a single time. This chain joins TRBV30 and TRBJ2-5; D gene uncertain. This CDR3 region has 13 residues. Germline CDR1 reads GTSNPN; CDR2 reads SVGIG (reference sequence). Trimming shortened V by 0 bases and J by 5 bases, and 10 bases separated the two germline ends. CDR3 amino acids: CAWSVRIRETQYF. CDR3 sequence (DNA): TGTGCCTGGAGTGTACGCATACGGGAGACCCAGTACTTC.

This chain joins TRBV19 and TRBJ2-1; 8 bases are shared with TRBD2. Per the germline V gene, CDR1 is LNHDA and CDR2 is SQIVND (reference sequence). V lost 7 bases to trimming and J lost 5 bases; unmatched junction nucleotides: 4. CDR3 length: 13 amino acids. As DNA, the CDR3 is TGTGCCAGTATTAGCGGGATTAACAATGAGCAGTTCTTC. Its translation: CASISGINNEQFF.

V gene TRBV10-3 combines with J gene TRBJ2-1; D may be TRBD2 (5 bases). CDR1 and CDR2 from the germline V gene are ENHRY and SYGVKD. The CDR3 has 15 residues. V was pared by 0 bases and J by 2 bases, with 8 bases between. CDR3 nucleotide sequence: TGTGCCATCAGTGAGTCGGGGAGCACCTACAATGAGCAGTTCTTC. Translated: CAISESGSTYNEQFF.

J is TRBJ2-6 and V is TRBV27; weak D call: TRBD1 (5 bases). The CDR3 has 15 amino acids. Germline lookup yields CDR1 MNHEY and CDR2 SMNVEV (reference sequence). Trimming stripped 10 bases from V and 2 bases from J, with 15 bases between. The DNA of the CDR3 is TGTGCCACCCGGATCCCAGGGACTGGGGCCAACGTCCTGACTTTC. This translates into CATRIPGTGANVLTF.

V is TRBV3-1 (or the pseudogene TRBV3-2) and J is TRBJ1-2; maybe TRBD1 (5 bases). The CDR3 length is 14 residues. The ends were cut back, 2 bases at V and 6 bases at J, with 13 bases in the middle. Germline CDR1 and CDR2: LGHDT and YNNKEL (reference sequence). The CDR3 is CASSQPDSRHGYTF. The CDR3 DNA follows: TGTGCCAGCAGCCAACCTGACAGTAGGCATGGCTACACCTTC.

The CDR3 DNA is TGTGCCAGCAGCTTGGGAGGCGGGATGGGGACCCAGTACTTC. Protein: CASSLGGGMGTQYF. The gene calls are TRBV5-6 and TRBJ2-5; D is possibly TRBD2 (6 bases). Trimming shortened V by 0 bases and J by 7 bases, and 13 bases separated the two germline ends. The germline V gene encodes CDR1 SGHDT and CDR2 YYEEEE. The CDR3 totals 14 residues.